This entry features one T cell receptor beta chain sequence. Its matching antigen is unknown. This record belongs to a study of cytomegalovirus exposure and HLA in healthy donors. On the study more broadly: Assignment to the Caucasian-associated ancestry cluster applied to 75% to 85% of the approximately 420 genotyped donors. Study-level results: In a later analysis, common viral pathogens appeared linked to several of the most significant clusters. Most subjects had HLA-A and HLA-B alleles reportedly predicted accurately by TCR beta sequences. There were about 160 TCR beta chains listed as cytomegalovirus-associated.

Vbeta (60) and Jbeta (13) primers were used in the PCR. TCRdb's copy holds only in-frame clones and misses some; the assay was immunoSEQ multiplex PCR. Of fewer than 200,000 clones in the sample, about 80% were seen once. V lost 0 bases, J lost 2 bases, and 9 bases lay in between. The CDR3 extends over 15 amino acids. The germline V gene encodes CDR1 SGHNT and CDR2 YYREEE (reference sequence). This receptor was identified in a female donor in good health and CMV-seronegative. The chain has TRBV5-4 and TRBJ2-1; D might be TRBD2 (6 bases). Material: PBMCs. The CDR3 protein is CASSLDSGPYNEQFF. CDR3 sequence (DNA): TGTGCCAGCAGCTTGGATAGCGGCCCCTACAATGAGCAGTTCTTC.